These T cell receptor beta chains were read from a single sample in a study of blood T cells in healthy people across ages. Each CDR3 protein gets one entry after TCRdb re-called the 5' RACE reads with MiXCR. The sample yields fewer than 1.5 million distinct CDR3 sequences, 35% to 45% seen once. Sequencing was done on a sample of blood. The receptors were sampled from a woman in her late teens or twenties in good health. Each CDR3 is given with its conserved first and last residue. A D gene is named only where the DNA matches it firmly. Size is omitted from some rows. Given values are once, few, many or a class for expanded clones.

>NA|NA|TRBJ1-1|TRBV3-1
TGTGCCAGCATGAGTGGGAACACTGAAGCTTTCTTT
CASMSGNTEAFF
>few|NA|TRBJ2-7|TRBV9
TGTGCCAGCAGCGTAGGGACAGACGAGCAGTACTTC
CASSVGTDEQYF
>NA|TRBD1|TRBJ1-6|TRBV9
TGTGCCAGCAGCGCGGCGGGACAGAATAATTCACCCCTCCACTTT
CASSAAGQNNSPLHF
>few|NA|TRBJ1-1|TRBV12-3/TRBV12-4
TGTGCCAGCAGTGCAGCGGGGCAGGCGGCCATGAACACTGAAGCTTTCTTT
CASSAAGQAAMNTEAFF
>once|NA|TRBJ2-4|TRBV29-1
TGCAGCGTGTCCCAGGGAAGCAAAAACATTCAGTACTTC
CSVSQGSKNIQYF
>NA|TRBD1|TRBJ2-7|TRBV12-3/TRBV12-4
TGTGCCAGCAGGGGGACAGGGAAGGACGAGCAGTACTTC
CASRGTGKDEQYF
>NA|NA|TRBJ2-3|TRBV14
TGTGCCAGCAGCCCCCTTGGGACCACCAGCACAGATACGCAGTATTTT
CASSPLGTTSTDTQYF
>NA|TRBD2|TRBJ2-7|TRBV20-1
TGCAGTGCTGTAGCGGGCTCCTACGAGCAGTACTTC
CSAVAGSYEQYF
>once|TRBD2|TRBJ2-2|TRBV20-1
TGCAGTGCTAGAGCTCGGACTAGCGGTGCCGGGGAGCTGTTTTTT
CSARARTSGAGELFF
>NA|TRBD2|TRBJ2-7|TRBV10-3
TGTGCCATCAGTGGGGCGGGGGACGAGCAGTACTTC
CAISGAGDEQYF
>NA|NA|TRBJ2-7|TRBV4-2
TGTGCCAGCAGCCAAGCGAACTACCCGGCCGCCGAGCAGTACTTC
CASSQANYPAAEQYF
>NA|NA|TRBJ2-7|TRBV4-1
TGCGCCAGCAGGTCGTTGGTCAGCTCCTACGAGCAGTACTTC
CASRSLVSSYEQYF